The 17 T cell receptor beta chains in this list originate from one sample, sequenced in a study of cytomegalovirus exposure and HLA in healthy donors. Clones were sequenced by immunoSEQ multiplex PCR, and TCRdb holds only the in-frame ones, with some missing. The table lists 100,000 to 150,000 clones, around 96% of them singletons. Material: PBMCs. The receptors stem from a man aged 18 to 30 in good health and CMV-seronegative.

The rearrangement links TRBV15 to TRBJ2-2; maybe TRBD2 (6 bases). This CDR3 contains 17 residues. The V gene lost 3 bases and the J gene lost 0 bases, with 14 bases spanning the gap. CDR1 is LNHNV and CDR2 is YYDKDF in the germline V gene (reference sequence). This CDR3 reads CATSRPRTISNTGELFF. CDR3 in DNA: TGTGCCACCAGCAGGCCCAGGACTATTTCGAACACCGGGGAGCTGTTTTTT.

The DNA for the CDR3 is TGTGCCAGCGTAGCTGGGACAGCCTCCTATGGCTACACCTTC. Its protein is CASVAGTASYGYTF. The chain carries TRBV18 and TRBJ1-2, with TRBD1 matching over 7 bases. CDR3 size: 14 residues. Germline V gene data show CDR1 as KGHSH and CDR2 as LQKENI. V lost 8 bases and J lost 4; bases outside the gene matches: 10.

The gene calls are TRBV27 and TRBJ2-2; weak D call: TRBD2 (6 bases). V was shortened by 5 bases and J by 2 bases, with 15 bases between the two germline ends. Germline V lookup: CDR1 MNHEY, CDR2 SMNVEV (reference sequence). The CDR3 runs to 16 residues. The CDR3 loop is CASSLGGKGNTGELFF. The CDR3 region has the DNA TGTGCCAGCAGTCTGGGGGGTAAAGGCAACACCGGGGAGCTGTTTTTT.

This chain connects TRBV5-1 to TRBJ2-5, with D uncertain. The V end lost 0 bases, the J end lost 2 bases, and 8 bases lay between the germline ends. The CDR3 is 14 residues long. CDR1 and CDR2 from the germline V gene are SGHRS and YFSETQ. In DNA, the CDR3 is TGCGCCAGCAGCTTGGCCCTAATTCAAGAGACCCAGTACTTC. The encoded protein is CASSLALIQETQYF. Looking up the rest from reference TRBV5-1 and TRBJ2-5 gives the full variable domain: KAGVTQTPRYLIKTRGQQVTLSCSPISGHRSVSWYQQTPGQGLQFLFEYFSETQRNKGNFPGRFSGRQFSNSRSEMNVSTLELGDSALYLCASSLALIQETQYFGPGTRLLVL.

This clone was counted once. The chain is built from TRBV5-6 and TRBJ2-3, with 10 bases lining up with TRBD2. Germline-derived CDR1 and CDR2 are SGHDT and YYEEEE. CDR3 length equals 16 residues. V lost 4 bases to trimming and J lost 0 bases; unmatched junction nucleotides: 5. CDR3 protein: CASSPRTSGSTDTQYF. CDR3 coding DNA: TGTGCCAGCAGCCCCAGGACTAGCGGTAGCACAGATACGCAGTATTTT.

This clone was seen just once. This rearrangement joins TRBV13 to TRBJ2-7; 10 bases line up with TRBD2. Looked up from germline, CDR1 is PRHDT and CDR2 is FYEKMQ (reference sequence). There are 16 residues in the CDR3. V was pared by 6 bases and J by 1 base, with 9 bases of the junction left unmatched. CDR3 region: CASSFSTSGQSYEQYF. The DNA of the CDR3 is TGTGCCAGCAGTTTCTCGACTAGCGGGCAATCCTACGAGCAGTACTTC.

V and J are TRBV9 and TRBJ2-7, with 11 bases identical to TRBD2. Germline trimming cut 3 bases from V and 4 bases from J; bases unmatched to any gene: 3. This CDR3 is built from 14 residues. Germline CDR1 is SGDLS and CDR2 is YYNGEE. The DNA for the CDR3 is TGTGCCAGCAGCGCGGGACTAGCGGAATACGAGCAGTACTTC. Encoded protein: CASSAGLAEYEQYF.

The rearrangement uses TRBV14 and TRBJ2-1, with 7 nucleotides matching TRBD2. Germline-derived CDR1 and CDR2 are SGHDN and FVKESK. This CDR3 spans 13 amino acids. V lost 3 bases and J lost 14; bases outside the gene matches: 10. DNA of the CDR3: TGTGCCAGCAGCCAGGCTAGCGGACGAGTGGAGTTCTTC. Encoded protein: CASSQASGRVEFF.

CDR3 coding DNA: TGTGCCAGGCTTGAGGGGGCGGGTCAGCCCCAGCATTTT. Translated: CARLEGAGQPQHF. J is TRBJ1-5 and V is TRBV25-1; 7 positions agree with TRBD1. This CDR3 is built from 13 residues. Germline V gene lookup returns CDR1 MGHDK and CDR2 SYGVNS. Germline trimming cut 9 bases from V and 6 bases from J; bases unmatched to any gene: 8. Together with reference TRBV25-1 and TRBJ1-5, the CDR3 gives the full variable domain: EADIYQTPRYLVIGTGKKITLECSQTMGHDKMYWYQQDPGMELHLIHYSYGVNSTEKGDLSSESTVSRIRTEHFPLTLESARPSHTSQYLCARLEGAGQPQHFGDGTRLSIL.

V and J are TRBV21-1 and TRBJ2-1; the DNA was not used to check the table's D call, TRBD2. TRBV21-1 is classified as a pseudogene. The CDR3 consists of 17 residues. This CDR3 reads CAPPGTSGNGADNEQFF. CDR3 DNA: TGTGCCCCTCCCGGGACTAGCGGGAACGGGGCCGACAATGAGCAGTTCTTC.

This clone was found once. This chain joins TRBV13 and TRBJ1-1, with 8 bases identical to TRBD1. Germline CDR1 reads PRHDT; CDR2 reads FYEKMQ (reference sequence). V shed 5 bases and J 6 bases; nucleotides not matched to a gene: 8. There are 14 residues in the CDR3. In DNA, the CDR3 is TGTGCCAGCAGCGAGTGGCAGGGGGCGTCTGAAGCTTTCTTT. The encoded protein is CASSEWQGASEAFF.

CDR3 DNA: TGTGCCAGCAGCTTCCCAGGGGACGCCTACGAGCAGTACTTC. Amino acid sequence: CASSFPGDAYEQYF. This rearrangement joins TRBV5-8 to TRBJ2-7; a weak D match, TRBD1 (6 bases). CDR3 length: 14 residues. Germline CDR1 SGHTS, CDR2 YDEGEE. Trimming removed 2 bases from V and 2 bases from J, with 11 bases in between.

The genes are TRBV28 and TRBJ2-2; D ambiguous. The CDR3 has 11 amino acids. Germline CDR1 MDHEN, CDR2 SYDVKM. Trimming pared 3 bases from V and 6 bases from J, leaving 2 bases between. CDR3 sequence: CASSFSGELFF. The CDR3 region has the DNA TGTGCCAGCAGTTTCTCCGGGGAGCTGTTTTTT.

The V and J genes are TRBV19 and TRBJ2-5, with D possibly matching TRBD1 (5 bases). From germline, CDR1 is LNHDA and CDR2 SQIVND (reference sequence). The V gene lost 1 base and the J gene lost 5 bases, with 17 bases spanning the gap. The CDR3 sequence is 16 residues long. The CDR3 reads CASSIAQSQGGETQYF. The CDR3 DNA reads as TGTGCCAGTAGTATAGCTCAAAGTCAGGGTGGGGAGACCCAGTACTTC.

The V call is TRBV7-2, the J call TRBJ2-1; 12 bases match TRBD2. J lost 4 bases, V lost 0 bases, and 1 base had no gene match. The CDR3 spans 16 residues. Germline CDR1 reads SGHTA; CDR2 reads FQGNSA. The CDR3 DNA sequence: TGTGCCAGCAGCTTAGCGGGACTAGCGGGTTACAATGAGCAGTTCTTC. As protein: CASSLAGLAGYNEQFF.

The genes are TRBV30 and TRBJ2-7, with 8 nucleotides matching TRBD2. This CDR3 region has 14 residues. J lost 4 bases, V lost 0 bases, and 5 bases had no gene match. The V gene's germline CDR1 is GTSNPN and CDR2 SVGIG (reference sequence). The CDR3 loop reads CAWSVKGLGYEQYF. CDR3 nucleotide sequence: TGTGCCTGGAGTGTAAAGGGACTAGGTTACGAGCAGTACTTC. Together with reference TRBV30 and TRBJ2-7, the CDR3 gives the full variable domain: SQTIHQWPATLVQPVGSPLSLECTVEGTSNPNLYWYRQAAGRGLQLLFYSVGIGQISSEVPQNLSASRPQDRQFILSSKKLLLSDSGFYLCAWSVKGLGYEQYFGPGTRLTVT.

This clone came up once. V and J are TRBV5-1 and TRBJ2-1; a weak D match, TRBD2 (6 bases). Looked up from germline, CDR1 is SGHRS and CDR2 is YFSETQ. Trimming shortened V by 0 bases and J by 7 bases, and 17 bases separated the two germline ends. CDR3 length equals 16 residues. The CDR3 protein is CASSLAGQGGVNEQFF. CDR3 bases: TGCGCCAGCAGCTTGGCCGGGCAGGGAGGCGTTAATGAGCAGTTCTTC.